This T cell receptor (beta chain) was recorded in a study of Ad26.COV2.S vaccination and SARS-CoV-2 variants. Turning to the study itself: This donor came from the COV1001 trial of Ad26.COV2.S. Ad26.COV2.S was injected intramuscularly once or twice, 56 days apart.

Treatment of the sample: roughly 18 received Ad26.COV2.S at low or high dose, single or two shots; several received placebo; per-sample allocation not given. Sampling happened 63 days after the first vaccine or placebo injection. Immunization relied on an Ad26 vector, which expressed Wuhan-strain SARS-CoV-2 spike. The table came from immunoSEQ multiplex PCR; TCRdb's copy has only in-frame clones and leaves some out. The data show about 400,000 clones, around 82% seen once. This clone showed up just a few times. The antigen remains undetermined. Study outcomes and limitations: It is possible that the TCR breadth and depth analyses underestimated the total T cell responses.

Looked up from germline, CDR1 is ENHRY and CDR2 is SYGVKD. V was shortened by 4 bases and J by 3 bases, with 10 bases between the two germline ends. This CDR3 is 13 amino acids long. The sample here was peripheral blood, taken in a trial of Ad26.COV2.S vaccine versus placebo. The source is a person between 18 and 65 years old who received the Ad26.COV2.S COVID-19 vaccine or a placebo. V gene TRBV10-3 combines with J gene TRBJ2-7, with D perhaps TRBD2 (5 bases). CDR3: CAISASGFYEQYF. CDR3 bases: TGTGCCATCAGTGCCAGCGGATTCTACGAGCAGTACTTC.